In its sample, the clone carrying this T cell receptor (beta chain) was seen a few times. In germline, CDR1 is SGHTA, CDR2 FQGNSA. CDR3 length equals 13 residues. Trimming took 5 bases from V and 7 from J; bases not matched to a gene: 4. This sample was included in a study of blood T cells in healthy people across ages. Ranging in age from roughly 6 to 90, the donors were healthy Caucasian individuals from Russia. The authors ran a second PCR of 7 to 11 cycles using a sample-barcoded 5' primer and a J-beta primer mix. Each CDR3 protein gets one entry after TCRdb re-called the 5' RACE reads with MiXCR. The sample gives 1.5 million to 2 million distinct CDR3 sequences, roughly 27% of which show up once; 7.7% is in the top ten.

The chain is built from TRBV7-2 and TRBJ2-2, with 7 bases lining up with TRBD1. Material: blood. The TCR comes from a woman under 40 in good health. CDR3: CASSPQGYGELFF. CDR3 nucleotide sequence: TGTGCCAGCAGCCCACAGGGGTACGGGGAGCTGTTTTTT.